This T cell receptor beta chain was observed in a study of blood T cell repertoires in COVID-19. There are 15 residues in the CDR3. CDR1 is SEHNR, CDR2 FQNEAQ, per germline (reference sequence). Trimming removed 5 bases from V and 0 bases from J, with 12 bases in between. Clones were read by immunoSEQ multiplex PCR, and TCRdb kept only the in-frame ones, dropping some. Of around 82,000 clones in the sample, about 91% are singletons; the top ten hold approximately 12%. The chain combines TRBV7-9 with TRBJ2-3, with D unresolved. This clonotype was sampled from a man in his 70s with active or convalescent COVID-19. The sequencing sample was made of peripheral blood. CDR3 DNA sequence: TGTGCCAGCAGCAATCAAGAACTAAGCACAGATACGCAGTATTTT. It translates to CASSNQELSTDTQYF.